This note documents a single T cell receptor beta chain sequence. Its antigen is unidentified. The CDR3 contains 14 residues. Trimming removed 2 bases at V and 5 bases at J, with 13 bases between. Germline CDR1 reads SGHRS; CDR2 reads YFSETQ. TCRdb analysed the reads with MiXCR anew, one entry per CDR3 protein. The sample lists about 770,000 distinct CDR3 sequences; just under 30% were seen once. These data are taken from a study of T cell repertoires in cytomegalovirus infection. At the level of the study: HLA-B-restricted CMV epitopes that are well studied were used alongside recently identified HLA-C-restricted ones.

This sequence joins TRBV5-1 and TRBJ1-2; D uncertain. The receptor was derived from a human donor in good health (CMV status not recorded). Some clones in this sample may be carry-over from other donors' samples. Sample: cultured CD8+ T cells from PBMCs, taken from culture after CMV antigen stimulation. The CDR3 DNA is TGCGCCAGCAGCTTCGACATTACCTTTTATGGCTACACCTTC. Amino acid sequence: CASSFDITFYGYTF.